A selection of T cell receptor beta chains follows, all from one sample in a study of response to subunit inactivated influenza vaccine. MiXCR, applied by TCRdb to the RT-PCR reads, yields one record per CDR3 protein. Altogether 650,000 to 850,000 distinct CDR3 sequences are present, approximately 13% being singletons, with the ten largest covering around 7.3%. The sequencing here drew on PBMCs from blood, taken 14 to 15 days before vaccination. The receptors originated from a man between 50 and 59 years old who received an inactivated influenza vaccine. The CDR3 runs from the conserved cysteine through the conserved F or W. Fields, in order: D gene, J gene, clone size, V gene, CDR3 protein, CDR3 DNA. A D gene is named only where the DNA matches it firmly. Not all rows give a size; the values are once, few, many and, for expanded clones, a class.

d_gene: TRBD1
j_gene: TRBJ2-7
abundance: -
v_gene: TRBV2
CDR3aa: CASGDRGNYEQYF
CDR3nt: TGTGCCAGCGGGGACAGGGGAAACTACGAGCAGTACTTC

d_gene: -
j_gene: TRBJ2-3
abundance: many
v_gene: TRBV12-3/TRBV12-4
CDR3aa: CASSLGTGTDTQYF
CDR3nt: TGCGCCAGCAGCTTGGGTACGGGAACAGATACGCAGTATTTT

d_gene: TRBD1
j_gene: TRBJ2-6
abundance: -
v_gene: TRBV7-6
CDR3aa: CASSLPGQGVGSGANVLTF
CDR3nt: TGTGCCAGCAGCTTACCGGGACAGGGAGTGGGCTCTGGGGCCAACGTCCTGACTTTC

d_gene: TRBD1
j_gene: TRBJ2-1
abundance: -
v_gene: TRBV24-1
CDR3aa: CATSGQGYFSYNEQFF
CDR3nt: TGTGCCACCAGTGGACAGGGGTATTTTTCCTACAATGAGCAGTTCTTC

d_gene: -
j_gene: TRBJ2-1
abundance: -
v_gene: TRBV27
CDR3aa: CASSSTRTAEFF
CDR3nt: TGTGCCAGCAGTTCGACTAGAACCGCGGAGTTCTTC

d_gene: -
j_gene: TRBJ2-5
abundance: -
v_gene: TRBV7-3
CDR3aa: CASSLEGTKQESQYF
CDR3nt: TGTGCCAGCAGCTTAGAGGGGACCAAACAAGAGAGCCAGTACTTC

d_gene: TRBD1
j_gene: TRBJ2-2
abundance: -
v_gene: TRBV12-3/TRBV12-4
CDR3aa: CASSPDGTGTGELFF
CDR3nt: TGTGCCAGCAGCCCGGATGGGACAGGGACCGGGGAGCTGTTTTTT

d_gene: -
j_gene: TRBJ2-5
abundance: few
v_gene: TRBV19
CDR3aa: CASSIGTSTYF
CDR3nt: TGTGCCAGTAGTATTGGGACTTCGACGTACTTC

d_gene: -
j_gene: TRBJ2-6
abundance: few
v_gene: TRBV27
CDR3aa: CASSLGGLVSGANVLTF
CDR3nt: TGTGCCAGCAGCCTAGGCGGACTGGTCTCTGGGGCCAACGTCCTGACTTTC

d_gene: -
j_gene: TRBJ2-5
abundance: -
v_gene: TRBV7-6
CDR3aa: CASSLARLEQSRTQYF
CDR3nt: TGTGCCAGCAGCTTAGCGCGATTAGAGCAGTCGCGGACCCAGTACTTC

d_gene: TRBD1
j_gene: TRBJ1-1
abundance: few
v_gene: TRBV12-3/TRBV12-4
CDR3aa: CASSPQTGRTEAFF
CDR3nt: TGTGCCAGCAGCCCCCAGACAGGGCGGACTGAAGCTTTCTTT

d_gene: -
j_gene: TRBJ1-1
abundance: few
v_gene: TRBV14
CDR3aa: CASSPPGINTEAFF
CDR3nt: TGTGCCAGCAGCCCGCCAGGGATCAACACTGAAGCTTTCTTT

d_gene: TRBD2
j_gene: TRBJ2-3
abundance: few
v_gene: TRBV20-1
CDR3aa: CSAREGRAGVGQYF
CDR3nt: TGCAGTGCTAGAGAGGGGAGGGCGGGAGTTGGGCAGTATTTT

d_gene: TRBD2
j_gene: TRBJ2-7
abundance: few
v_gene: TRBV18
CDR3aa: CASSPSSGRSEQYF
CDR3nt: TGTGCCAGCTCACCATCTAGCGGGAGGAGCGAGCAGTACTTC